In this sample, the clone carrying this T cell receptor (beta chain) turned up a few times. Antigen: not known. Treatment: oral pan-JAK inhibitor, 5-10 mg twice daily. Trimming removed 0 bases from V and 5 bases from J; junction bases left unmatched: 13. CDR1 is LGHNA and CDR2 is YNFKEQ in the germline V gene. This CDR3 contains 17 residues. The entry originates in a study of CD8+ T cells in alopecia areata. Looking at the study overall: After 6 to 18 months of tofacitinib, follow-up continued 6 months off drug. Study findings and constraints: Tofacitinib significantly decreased scalp clonality and expanded CD8+ clones among top 100. Many expanded lesional clones persisted in scalp and blood during tofacitinib.

Extracted from the samples, RNA was reverse transcribed into cDNA to serve as the sequencing template. The table came from immunoSEQ multiplex PCR; TCRdb's copy has only in-frame clones and leaves some out. The repertoire holds 180,000 or so clones, roughly 46% seen once, with 10% in the top ten. Here the sequenced sample was CD8+ T cells sorted from blood, taken at week 52, from a patient treated with tofacitinib. V gene TRBV4-2 combines with J gene TRBJ2-7, with TRBD2 matching 7 bases. This TCR was sampled from a human donor with alopecia areata. CDR3 sequence reads: CASSQDPPTSEGDEQYF. The CDR3 nucleotides are TGTGCCAGCAGCCAAGATCCCCCCACTAGCGAGGGAGACGAGCAGTACTTC.